This TCR beta chain was profiled in a study of blood T cell repertoires in COVID-19. Produced via immunoSEQ multiplex PCR; TCRdb's table is partial and in-frame only. Of 35,000 to 45,000 clones listed, around 89% are singletons. The V end lost 1 base, the J end lost 4 bases, and 14 bases lay between the germline ends. Germline assignment: CDR1 LGHNA and CDR2 YSLEER. The CDR3 consists of 15 residues. The sequence was collected from a human donor in a cohort sampled during active COVID-19. The sample consisted of peripheral blood. V gene TRBV4-3 combines with J gene TRBJ2-7, with D possibly TRBD1 on 6 matching bases. The CDR3 loop reads CASSQVWGPGYEQYF. DNA of the CDR3: TGCGCCAGCAGCCAAGTTTGGGGGCCCGGGTACGAGCAGTACTTC.